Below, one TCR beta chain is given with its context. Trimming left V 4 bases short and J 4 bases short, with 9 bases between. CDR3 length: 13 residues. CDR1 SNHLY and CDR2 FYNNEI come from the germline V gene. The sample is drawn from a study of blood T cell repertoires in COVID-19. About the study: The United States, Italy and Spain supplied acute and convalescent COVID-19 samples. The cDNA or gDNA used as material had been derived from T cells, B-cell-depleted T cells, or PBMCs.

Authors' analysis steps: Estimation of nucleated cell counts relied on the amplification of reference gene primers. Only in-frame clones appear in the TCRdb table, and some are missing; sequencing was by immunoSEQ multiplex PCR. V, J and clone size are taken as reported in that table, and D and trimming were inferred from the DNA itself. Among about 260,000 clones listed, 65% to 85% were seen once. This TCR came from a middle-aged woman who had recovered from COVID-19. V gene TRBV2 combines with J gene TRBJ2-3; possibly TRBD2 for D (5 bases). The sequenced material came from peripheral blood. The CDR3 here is CASSVQRADTQYF. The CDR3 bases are TGTGCCAGCAGTGTTCAGAGGGCAGATACGCAGTATTTT.